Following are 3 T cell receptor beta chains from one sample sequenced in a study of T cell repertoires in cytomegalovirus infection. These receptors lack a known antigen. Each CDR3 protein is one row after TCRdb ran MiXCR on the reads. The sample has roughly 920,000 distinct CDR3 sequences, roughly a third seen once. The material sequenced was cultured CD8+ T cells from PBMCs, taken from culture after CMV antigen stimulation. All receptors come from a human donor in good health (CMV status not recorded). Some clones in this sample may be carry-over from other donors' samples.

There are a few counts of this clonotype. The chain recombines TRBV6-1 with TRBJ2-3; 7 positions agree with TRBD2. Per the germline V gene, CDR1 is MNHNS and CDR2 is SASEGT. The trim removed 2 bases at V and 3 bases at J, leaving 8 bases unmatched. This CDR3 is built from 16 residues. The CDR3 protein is CASSERRGSGTDTQYF. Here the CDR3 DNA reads TGTGCCAGCAGTGAACGGCGGGGGAGTGGGACAGATACGCAGTATTTT.

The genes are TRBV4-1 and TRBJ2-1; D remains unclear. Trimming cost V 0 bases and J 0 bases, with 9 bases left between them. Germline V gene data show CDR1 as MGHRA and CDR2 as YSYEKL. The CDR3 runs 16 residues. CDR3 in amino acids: CASSQEVRSSYNEQFF. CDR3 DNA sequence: TGCGCCAGCAGCCAAGAAGTCAGGAGCTCCTACAATGAGCAGTTCTTC.

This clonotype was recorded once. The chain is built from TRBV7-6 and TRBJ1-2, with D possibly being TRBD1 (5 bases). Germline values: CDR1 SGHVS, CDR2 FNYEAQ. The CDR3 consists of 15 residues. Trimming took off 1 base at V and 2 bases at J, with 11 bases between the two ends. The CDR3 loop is CASSLGVRANYGYTF. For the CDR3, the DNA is TGTGCCAGCAGCTTAGGTGTCAGGGCGAACTATGGCTACACCTTC.